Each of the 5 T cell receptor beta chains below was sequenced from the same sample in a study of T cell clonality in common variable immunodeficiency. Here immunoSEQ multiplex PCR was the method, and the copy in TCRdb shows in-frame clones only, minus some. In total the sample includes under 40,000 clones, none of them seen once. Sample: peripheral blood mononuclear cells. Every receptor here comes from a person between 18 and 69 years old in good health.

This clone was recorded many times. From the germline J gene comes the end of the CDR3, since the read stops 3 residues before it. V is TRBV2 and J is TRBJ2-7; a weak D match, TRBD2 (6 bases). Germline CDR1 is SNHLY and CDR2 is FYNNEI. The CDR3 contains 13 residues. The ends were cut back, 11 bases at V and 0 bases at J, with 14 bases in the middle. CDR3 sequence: CAGGRWNSYEQYF. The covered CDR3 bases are TGTGCCGGGGGGAGATGGAACTCCTACGAG.

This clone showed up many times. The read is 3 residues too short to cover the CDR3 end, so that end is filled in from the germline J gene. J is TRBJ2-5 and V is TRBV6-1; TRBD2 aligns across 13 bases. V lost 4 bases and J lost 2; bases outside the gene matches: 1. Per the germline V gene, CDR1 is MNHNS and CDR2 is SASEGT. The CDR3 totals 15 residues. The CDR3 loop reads CASSGTSGGQETQYF. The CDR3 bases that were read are TGTGCCAGCAGTGGGACTAGCGGGGGACAAGAGACC.

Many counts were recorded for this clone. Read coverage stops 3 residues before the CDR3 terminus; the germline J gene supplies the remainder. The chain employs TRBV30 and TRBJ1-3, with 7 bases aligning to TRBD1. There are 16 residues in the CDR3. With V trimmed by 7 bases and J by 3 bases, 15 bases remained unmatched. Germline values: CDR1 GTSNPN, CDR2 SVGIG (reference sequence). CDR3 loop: CALTGTDLIDGNTIYF. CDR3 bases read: TGTGCCTTAACCGGGACAGACCTTATCGATGGAAACACC.

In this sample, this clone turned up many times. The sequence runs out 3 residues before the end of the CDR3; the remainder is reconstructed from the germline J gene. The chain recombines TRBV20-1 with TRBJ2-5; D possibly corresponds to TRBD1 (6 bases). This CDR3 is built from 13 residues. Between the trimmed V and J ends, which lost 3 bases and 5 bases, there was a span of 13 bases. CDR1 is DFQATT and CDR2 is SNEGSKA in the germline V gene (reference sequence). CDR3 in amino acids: CSASRGSYETQYF. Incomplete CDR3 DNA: TGCAGTGCTAGTAGGGGGAGCTACGAGACC.

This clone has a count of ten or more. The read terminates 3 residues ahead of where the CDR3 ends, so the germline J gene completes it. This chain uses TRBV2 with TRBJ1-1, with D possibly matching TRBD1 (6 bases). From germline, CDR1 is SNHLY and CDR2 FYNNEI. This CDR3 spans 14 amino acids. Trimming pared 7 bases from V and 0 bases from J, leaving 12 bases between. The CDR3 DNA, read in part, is TGTGCCAGCAAATACAGGGACCTGAACACTGAA. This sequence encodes CASKYRDLNTE. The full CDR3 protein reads CASKYRDLNTEAFF.